A selection of T cell receptor beta chains follows, all from one sample in a study of regulatory T cells in long-lasting Graves disease. Using its own MiXCR run on the multiplex PCR reads, TCRdb lists one record per CDR3 protein. The sample consists of hundreds of thousands of distinct CDR3 sequences, roughly a sixth of them appearing once. These data are also associated with another study on T cells in Graves' hyperthyroidism and ophthalmopathy.

Sample: peripheral blood mononuclear cells (PBMCs), taken at new diagnosis, from a patient treated with antithyroid drugs. These receptors all stem from a man between 35 and 55 years old with Graves disease. Each CDR3 is given with its conserved first and last residue. A D gene is named only where the DNA matches it firmly. Only part of the rows carry a size: once, few, many, or a class if the clone is expanded.

size	J	D	V	CDR3	DNA
many	TRBJ2-5	NA	TRBV5-1	CASSLFGTVPATQYF	TGTGCCAGCAGCTTGTTCGGGACGGTTCCAGCCACCCAGTACTTC
many	TRBJ2-3	TRBD2	TRBV30	CAWSARTSGGRTDTQYF	TGTGCCTGGAGTGCAAGGACTAGCGGGGGGCGCACAGATACGCAGTATTTT
many	TRBJ1-1	TRBD1	TRBV20-1	CSARDRGNTEAFF	TGCAGTGCTCGGGACAGGGGGAACACTGAAGCTTTCTTT
NA	TRBJ2-7	NA	TRBV19	CASSLRVGWYEQYF	TGTGCCAGTAGCCTCCGCGTAGGGTGGTACGAGCAGTACTTC
NA	TRBJ1-4	NA	TRBV9	CASSDTGTDTNEKLFF	TGTGCCAGCAGTGATACCGGGACGGACACTAATGAAAAACTGTTTTTT
many	TRBJ2-5	TRBD2	TRBV28	CASSFAGLAETQYF	TGTGCCAGCAGTTTCGCGGGACTAGCCGAGACCCAGTACTTC
few	TRBJ2-5	NA	TRBV14	CASSQDRPGTQYF	TGTGCCAGCAGCCAAGATCGACCTGGGACCCAGTACTTC
few	TRBJ2-3	NA	TRBV10-3	CATRPAPYTSSTDTQYF	TGTGCCACCCGCCCGGCCCCGTACACCTCTAGCACAGATACGCAGTATTTT
NA	TRBJ2-7	TRBD1	TRBV12-3/TRBV12-4	CASSLPQGQGAWEQYF	TGTGCCAGCAGTTTACCCCAGGGACAGGGGGCTTGGGAGCAGTACTTC
many	TRBJ2-1	NA	TRBV15	CATSRVSSYNEQFF	TGTGCCACCAGCAGAGTCAGCTCCTACAATGAGCAGTTCTTC
NA	TRBJ2-7	NA	TRBV3-1	CASSQDWGGAQYF	TGTGCCAGCAGCCAAGATTGGGGGGGGGCGCAGTACTTC
NA	TRBJ2-7	NA	TRBV19	CASSIKGGPYEQYF	TGTGCCAGTAGTATAAAAGGAGGCCCCTACGAGCAGTACTTC
NA	TRBJ2-7	NA	TRBV5-5	CASSDGTQGGSYEQYF	TGTGCCAGCAGCGACGGGACCCAGGGTGGATCCTACGAGCAGTACTTC
NA	TRBJ2-3	TRBD2	TRBV7-6	CASSSTFPTSGGSTDTQYF	TGTGCCAGCAGCTCAACTTTCCCAACTAGCGGGGGGAGCACAGATACGCAGTATTTT
few	TRBJ2-1	NA	TRBV12-3/TRBV12-4	CASRVGSSYNEQFF	TGTGCCAGTAGGGTCGGGAGCTCCTACAATGAGCAGTTCTTC
many	TRBJ2-1	NA	TRBV11-2	CASSLGLLSYNEQFF	TGTGCCAGCAGCTTAGGACTTCTCTCCTACAATGAGCAGTTCTTC
many	TRBJ1-5	NA	TRBV5-1	CARRSGGGRNQPQHF	TGCGCAAGGCGATCCGGAGGGGGGCGGAATCAGCCCCAGCATTTT
many	TRBJ2-3	NA	TRBV28	CAIMAGYSTDTQYF	TGTGCCATCATGGCTGGGTATAGCACAGATACGCAGTATTTT
NA	TRBJ2-5	NA	TRBV7-8	CASSVGGLETQYF	TGTGCCAGCAGTGTTGGGGGCTTGGAGACCCAGTACTTC
many	TRBJ1-5	NA	TRBV10-3	CASTVSPNQPQHF	TGTGCCTCAACGGTCAGTCCCAATCAGCCCCAGCATTTT
many	TRBJ2-7	NA	TRBV19	CASREVWGSAYEQYF	TGTGCCAGTAGGGAGGTGTGGGGCAGCGCCTACGAGCAGTACTTC
many	TRBJ1-2	TRBD1	TRBV18	CASSPRQGANYGYTF	TGTGCCAGCTCTCCTAGACAGGGGGCTAACTATGGCTACACCTTC
NA	TRBJ2-7	TRBD1	TRBV27	CASRRQGLSYEQYF	TGTGCCAGCAGACGACAGGGCCTCTCCTACGAGCAGTACTTC
NA	TRBJ2-1	NA	TRBV14	CASSQSGNEGHSYNEQFF	TGTGCCAGCAGCCAATCCGGAAACGAGGGGCACTCCTACAATGAGCAGTTCTTC
NA	TRBJ1-2	TRBD1	TRBV28	CASRPTGGLNYGYTF	TGTGCCAGCAGACCTACAGGGGGTTTAAACTATGGCTACACCTTC
NA	TRBJ1-6	NA	TRBV19	CASSIVAASYNSPLHF	TGTGCCAGTAGTATCGTGGCAGCCTCCTATAATTCACCCCTCCACTTT
NA	TRBJ2-2	NA	TRBV5-1	CASSLEGAVRELFF	TGCGCCAGCAGCTTGGAGGGAGCGGTCCGGGAGCTGTTTTTT
NA	TRBJ2-7	NA	TRBV15	CATNTRVSYEQYF	TGTGCCACCAACACCAGGGTTTCCTACGAGCAGTACTTC
few	TRBJ2-5	NA	TRBV2	CASRRGWTDQETQYF	TGTGCCAGCAGGAGAGGGTGGACAGACCAAGAGACCCAGTACTTC
NA	TRBJ1-5	NA	TRBV7-3	CASSLHPESRIHSNQPQHF	TGTGCCAGCAGCTTACATCCAGAATCAAGGATTCATAGCAATCAGCCCCAGCATTTT
many	TRBJ1-5	TRBD1	TRBV5-8	CASSVRDRWNQPQHF	TGTGCCAGCAGCGTCCGGGACAGATGGAATCAGCCCCAGCATTTT
few	TRBJ2-3	TRBD2	TRBV20-1	CSVRLAGGLTDTQYF	TGCAGTGTCAGGCTAGCGGGGGGTCTTACAGATACGCAGTATTTT
many	TRBJ2-7	NA	TRBV27	CASSPPGLHLYEQYF	TGTGCCAGCAGTCCTCCGGGACTGCACCTCTACGAGCAGTACTTC
NA	TRBJ2-5	TRBD2	TRBV13	CASSSPSGGAETQYF	TGTGCCAGCAGCTCCCCGAGCGGGGGGGCGGAGACCCAGTACTTC
many	TRBJ2-6	NA	TRBV12-3/TRBV12-4	CASSLAGSGANVLTF	TGTGCCAGCAGCTTAGCAGGGTCTGGGGCCAACGTCCTGACTTTC
NA	TRBJ1-6	NA	TRBV5-4	CASSSGRGYNSPLHF	TGTGCCAGCAGCTCCGGGAGGGGGTATAATTCACCCCTCCACTTT
few	TRBJ2-2	TRBD1	TRBV30	CAAGTVNTGELFF	TGTGCAGCCGGGACAGTGAACACCGGGGAGCTGTTTTTT
NA	TRBJ1-6	NA	TRBV20-1	CSADRTTGSPLHF	TGCAGTGCGGACCGGACGACGGGTTCACCCCTCCACTTT
many	TRBJ1-1	NA	TRBV5-8	CASSILTVANTEAFF	TGTGCCAGCAGCATTCTGACTGTTGCTAACACTGAAGCTTTCTTT
many	TRBJ1-3	NA	TRBV27	CASPNRTRFGNTIYF	TGTGCCAGCCCAAATAGGACGCGGTTTGGAAACACCATATATTTT
many	TRBJ2-4	TRBD1	TRBV12-3/TRBV12-4	CASRDGQGRNIQYF	TGTGCCAGCAGGGACGGACAGGGGCGTAACATTCAGTACTTC
many	TRBJ2-7	TRBD1	TRBV6-2/TRBV6-3	CASSENRGYEQYF	TGTGCCAGCAGTGAAAACAGGGGCTACGAGCAGTACTTC
few	TRBJ1-4	NA	TRBV20-1	CSAAPTSSEKLFF	TGCAGTGCCGCCCCGACGTCTAGCGAAAAACTGTTTTTT
NA	TRBJ2-3	TRBD2	TRBV28	CASSFLRGGGAGTQYF	TGTGCCAGCAGTTTCCTTCGGGGGGGAGGCGCCGGTACGCAGTATTTT
many	TRBJ2-5	NA	TRBV7-9	CASRPRAGETQYF	TGTGCCAGCAGACCGAGGGCGGGAGAGACCCAGTACTTC
few	TRBJ1-1	NA	TRBV11-2	CASSLGYIPNTEAFF	TGTGCCAGCAGCTTAGGTTATATCCCGAACACTGAAGCTTTCTTT
NA	TRBJ2-4	NA	TRBV27	CASSLRGSGYIQYF	TGTGCCAGCAGTTTACGGGGGAGCGGGTACATTCAGTACTTC
many	TRBJ2-5	TRBD1	TRBV18	CASSPRKGQGKETQYF	TGTGCCAGCTCACCGCGGAAGGGACAGGGGAAAGAGACCCAGTACTTC
NA	TRBJ1-2	TRBD1	TRBV7-6	CASSIDRGHGYTF	TGTGCCAGCAGCATTGACAGGGGCCATGGCTACACCTTC
many	TRBJ2-7	TRBD1	TRBV12-5	CASGSGDRDHEQYF	TGTGCTAGTGGCTCCGGGGACAGGGACCACGAGCAGTACTTC
many	TRBJ2-3	NA	TRBV12-3/TRBV12-4	CASSVNYRVDTQYF	TGTGCCAGCAGTGTCAATTACAGGGTCGATACGCAGTATTTT
many	TRBJ2-7	NA	TRBV18	CASSPPDQGPLSYEQYF	TGTGCCAGCTCACCACCGGATCAGGGTCCCTTATCCTACGAGCAGTACTTC
many	TRBJ1-5	NA	TRBV2	CASSEAARDGNQPQHF	TGTGCCAGCAGTGAAGCCGCACGGGATGGCAATCAGCCCCAGCATTTT
many	TRBJ2-1	NA	TRBV6-1	CASSQAPVSYNEQFF	TGTGCCAGCAGTCAGGCTCCAGTCTCCTACAATGAGCAGTTCTTC
NA	TRBJ1-2	NA	TRBV14	CASSQDRENYGYTF	TGTGCCAGCAGCCAAGACAGGGAGAACTATGGCTACACCTTC
few	TRBJ1-2	NA	TRBV6-1	CASSPRLDIYGYTF	TGTGCCAGCAGTCCCCGGTTGGACATCTATGGCTACACCTTC
few	TRBJ2-1	NA	TRBV29-1	CSAGIHGYNEQFF	TGCAGCGCAGGAATACATGGGTACAATGAGCAGTTCTTC
NA	TRBJ2-1	TRBD2	TRBV7-6	CASSLEAGGPGNEQFF	TGTGCCAGCAGCTTAGAGGCGGGGGGGCCGGGCAATGAGCAGTTCTTC
many	TRBJ1-1	NA	TRBV5-1	CASKEYRESTEAFF	TGCGCCAGCAAGGAATACAGGGAAAGCACTGAAGCTTTCTTT
many	TRBJ1-5	NA	TRBV28	CASSLMGALGNQPQHF	TGTGCCAGCAGTTTAATGGGGGCTTTAGGCAATCAGCCCCAGCATTTT